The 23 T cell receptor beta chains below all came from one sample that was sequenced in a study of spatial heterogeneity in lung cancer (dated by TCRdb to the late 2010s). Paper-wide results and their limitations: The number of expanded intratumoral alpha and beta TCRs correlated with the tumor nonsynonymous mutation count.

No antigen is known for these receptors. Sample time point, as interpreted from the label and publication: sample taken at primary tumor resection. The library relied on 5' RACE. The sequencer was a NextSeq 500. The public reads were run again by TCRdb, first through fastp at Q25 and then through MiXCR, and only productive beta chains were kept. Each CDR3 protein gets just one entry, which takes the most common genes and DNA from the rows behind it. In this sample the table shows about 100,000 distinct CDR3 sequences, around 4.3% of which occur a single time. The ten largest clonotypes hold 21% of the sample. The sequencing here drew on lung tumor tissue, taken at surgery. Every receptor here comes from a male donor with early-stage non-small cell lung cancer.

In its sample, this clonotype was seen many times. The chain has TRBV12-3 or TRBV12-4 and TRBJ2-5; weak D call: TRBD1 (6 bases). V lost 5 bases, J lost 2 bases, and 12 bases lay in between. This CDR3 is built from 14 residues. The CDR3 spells CASSPRGQQETQYF. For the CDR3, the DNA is TGTGCCAGCAGTCCCCGAGGACAGCAAGAGACCCAGTACTTC.

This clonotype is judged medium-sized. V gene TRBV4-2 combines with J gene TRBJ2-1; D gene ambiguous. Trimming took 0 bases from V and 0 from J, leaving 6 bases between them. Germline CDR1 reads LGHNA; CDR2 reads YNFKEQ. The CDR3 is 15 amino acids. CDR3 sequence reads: CASSQELSSYNEQFF. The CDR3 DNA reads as TGTGCCAGCAGCCAAGAACTATCCTCCTACAATGAGCAGTTCTTC.

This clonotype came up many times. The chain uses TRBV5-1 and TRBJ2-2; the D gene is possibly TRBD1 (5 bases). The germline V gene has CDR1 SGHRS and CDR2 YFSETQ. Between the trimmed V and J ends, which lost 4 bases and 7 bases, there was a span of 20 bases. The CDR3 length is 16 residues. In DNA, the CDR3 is TGCGCCAGCAGCGAGGACACAATATCCTTGGGCGGGGAGCTGTTTTTT. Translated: CASSEDTISLGGELFF.

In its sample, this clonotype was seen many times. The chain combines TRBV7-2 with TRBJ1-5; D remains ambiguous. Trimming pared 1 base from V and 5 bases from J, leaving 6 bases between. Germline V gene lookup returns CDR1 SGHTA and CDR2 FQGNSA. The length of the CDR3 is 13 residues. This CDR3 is CASSLVRDQPQHF. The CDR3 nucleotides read TGTGCCAGCAGCTTAGTCCGGGATCAGCCCCAGCATTTT.

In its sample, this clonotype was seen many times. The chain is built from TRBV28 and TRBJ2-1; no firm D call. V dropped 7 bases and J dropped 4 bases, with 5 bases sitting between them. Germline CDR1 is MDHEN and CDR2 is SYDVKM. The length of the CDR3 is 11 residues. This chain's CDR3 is CASKGYNEQFF. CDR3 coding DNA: TGTGCCAGCAAAGGGTACAATGAGCAGTTCTTC.

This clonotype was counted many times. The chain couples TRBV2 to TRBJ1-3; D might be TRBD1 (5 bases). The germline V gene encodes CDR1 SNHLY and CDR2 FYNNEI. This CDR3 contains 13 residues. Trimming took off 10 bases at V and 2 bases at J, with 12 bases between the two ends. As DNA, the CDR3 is TGTGCCACGCAGGGTTTCGCTGGAAACACCATATATTTT. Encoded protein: CATQGFAGNTIYF. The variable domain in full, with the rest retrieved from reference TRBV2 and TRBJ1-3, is EPEVTQTPSHQVTQMGQEVILRCVPISNHLYFYWYRQILGQKVEFLVSFYNNEISEKSEIFDDQFSVERPDGSNFTLKIRSTKLEDSAMYFCATQGFAGNTIYFGEGSWLTVV.

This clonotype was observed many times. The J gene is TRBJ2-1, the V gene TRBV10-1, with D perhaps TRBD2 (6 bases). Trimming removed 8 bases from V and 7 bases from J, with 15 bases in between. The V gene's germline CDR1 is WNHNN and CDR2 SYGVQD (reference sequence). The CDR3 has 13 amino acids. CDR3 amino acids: CASPRLGNNEQFF. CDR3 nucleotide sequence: TGCGCCAGCCCGAGACTAGGAAATAATGAGCAGTTCTTC.

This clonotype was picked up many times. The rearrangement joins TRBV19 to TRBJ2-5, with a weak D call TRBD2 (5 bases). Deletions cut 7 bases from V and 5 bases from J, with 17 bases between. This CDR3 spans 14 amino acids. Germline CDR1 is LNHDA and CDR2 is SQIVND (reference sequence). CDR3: CASNDGGSSETQYF. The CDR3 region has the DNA TGTGCCAGTAACGACGGTGGGAGCAGCGAGACCCAGTACTTC. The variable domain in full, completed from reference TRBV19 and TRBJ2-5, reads DGGITQSPKYLFRKEGQNVTLSCEQNLNHDAMYWYRQDPGQGLRLIYYSQIVNDFQKGDIAEGYSVSREKKESFPLTVTSAQKNPTAFYLCASNDGGSSETQYFGPGTRLLVL.

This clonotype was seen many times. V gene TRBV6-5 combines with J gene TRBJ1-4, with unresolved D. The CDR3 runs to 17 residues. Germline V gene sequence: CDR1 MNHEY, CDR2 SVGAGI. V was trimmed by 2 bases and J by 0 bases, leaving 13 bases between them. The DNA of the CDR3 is TGTGCCAGCAGTTACGAAGCGGCGGGTGCAACTAATGAAAAACTGTTTTTT. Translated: CASSYEAAGATNEKLFF.

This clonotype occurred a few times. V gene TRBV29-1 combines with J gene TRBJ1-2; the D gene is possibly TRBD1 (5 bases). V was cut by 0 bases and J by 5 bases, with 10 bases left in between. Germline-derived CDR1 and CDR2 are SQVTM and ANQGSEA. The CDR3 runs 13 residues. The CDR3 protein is CSVEEGVGYGYTF. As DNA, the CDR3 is TGCAGCGTTGAAGAAGGGGTTGGGTATGGCTACACCTTC.

The CDR3 loop is CASSPDLQRAFF. CDR3 nucleotides: TGTGCCAGCAGCCCGGACCTCCAGCGAGCTTTCTTT. The gene calls are TRBV6-5 and TRBJ1-1; D is undetermined. The CDR3 extends over 12 amino acids. Germline V gives CDR1 MNHEY, CDR2 SVGAGI. The V end was cut by 6 bases, the J end by 10 bases, with 15 bases between.

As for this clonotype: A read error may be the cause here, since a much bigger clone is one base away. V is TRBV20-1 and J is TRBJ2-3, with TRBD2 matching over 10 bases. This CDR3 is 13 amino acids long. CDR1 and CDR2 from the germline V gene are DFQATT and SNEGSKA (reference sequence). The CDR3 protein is CRGQASGGDTQYF. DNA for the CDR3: TGCAGGGGGCAGGCTAGCGGGGGAGATACGCAGTATTTT.

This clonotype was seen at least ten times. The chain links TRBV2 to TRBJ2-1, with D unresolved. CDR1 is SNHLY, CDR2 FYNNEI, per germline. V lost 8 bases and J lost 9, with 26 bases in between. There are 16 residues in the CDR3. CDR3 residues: CASSPQRKPLVGEQFF. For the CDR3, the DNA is TGTGCCAGCTCCCCCCAGCGTAAGCCGTTGGTCGGTGAGCAGTTCTTC.

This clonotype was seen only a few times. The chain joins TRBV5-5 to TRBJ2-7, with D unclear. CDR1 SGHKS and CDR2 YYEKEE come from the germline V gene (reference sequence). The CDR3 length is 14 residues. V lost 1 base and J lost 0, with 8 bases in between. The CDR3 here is CASSLRVASYEQYF. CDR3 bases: TGTGCCAGCAGCTTGCGGGTGGCCTCCTACGAGCAGTACTTC.

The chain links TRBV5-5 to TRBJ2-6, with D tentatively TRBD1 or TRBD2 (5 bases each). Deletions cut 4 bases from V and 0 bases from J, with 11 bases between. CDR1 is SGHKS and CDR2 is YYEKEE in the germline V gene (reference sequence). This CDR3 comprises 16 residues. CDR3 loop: CASSGGPHSGANVLTF. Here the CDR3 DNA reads TGTGCCAGCAGCGGGGGACCACACTCTGGGGCCAACGTCCTGACTTTC.

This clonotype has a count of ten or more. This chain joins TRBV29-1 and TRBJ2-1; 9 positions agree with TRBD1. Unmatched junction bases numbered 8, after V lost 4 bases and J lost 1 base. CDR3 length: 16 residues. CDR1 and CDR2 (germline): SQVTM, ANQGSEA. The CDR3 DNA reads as TGCAGCGTTGTAGGGCCGACAGGGGGTTCCTACAATGAGCAGTTCTTC. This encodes CSVVGPTGGSYNEQFF.

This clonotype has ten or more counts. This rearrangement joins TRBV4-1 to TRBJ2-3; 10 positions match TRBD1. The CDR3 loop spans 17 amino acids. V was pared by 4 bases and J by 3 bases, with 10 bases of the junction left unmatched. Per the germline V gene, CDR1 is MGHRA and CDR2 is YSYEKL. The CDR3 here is CASSLEWTGGITDTQYF. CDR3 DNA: TGCGCCAGCAGCCTCGAATGGACAGGGGGTATAACAGATACGCAGTATTTT.

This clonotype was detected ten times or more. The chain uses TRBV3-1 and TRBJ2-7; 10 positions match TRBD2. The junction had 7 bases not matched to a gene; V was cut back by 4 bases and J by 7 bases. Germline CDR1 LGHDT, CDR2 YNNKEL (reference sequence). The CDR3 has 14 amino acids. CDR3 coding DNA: TGTGCCAGCAGCCCCGAACTAGCGGGAATTGAGCAGTACTTC. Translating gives CASSPELAGIEQYF.

In DNA form, the CDR3 reads TGTGCCAGCAGACCAGATAGCAATCAGCCCCAGCATTTT. Residues: CASRPDSNQPQHF. The rearrangement uses TRBV2 and TRBJ1-5; D remains ambiguous. The CDR3 has 13 residues. The germline V gene has CDR1 SNHLY and CDR2 FYNNEI. Trimming left V 6 bases short and J 0 bases short, with 6 bases between.

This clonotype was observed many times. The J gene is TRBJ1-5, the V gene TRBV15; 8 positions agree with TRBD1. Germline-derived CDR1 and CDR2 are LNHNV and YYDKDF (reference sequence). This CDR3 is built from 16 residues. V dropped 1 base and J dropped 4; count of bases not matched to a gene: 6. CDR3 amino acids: CATSRAQGAWNQPQHF. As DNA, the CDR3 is TGTGCCACCAGCAGAGCCCAGGGGGCCTGGAATCAGCCCCAGCATTTT.

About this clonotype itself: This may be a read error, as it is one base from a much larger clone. The chain's CDR3 is CASSLAPGTVQETRYF. The CDR3 nucleotides read TGTGCCAGCAGCTTAGCCCCTGGGACAGTGCAAGAGACCCGGTACTTC. The genes are TRBV11-2 and TRBJ2-5; 7 bases line up with TRBD1. Per germline, CDR1 SGHAT and CDR2 FQNNGV. The CDR3 spans 16 residues. Drawing the rest from reference TRBV11-2 and TRBJ2-5, the complete variable domain is EAGVAQSPRYKIIEKRQSVAFWCNPISGHATLYWYQQILGQGPKLLIQFQNNGVVDDSQLPKDRFSAERLKGVDSTLKIQPAKLEDSAVYLCASSLAPGTVQETRYFGPGTRLLVL.

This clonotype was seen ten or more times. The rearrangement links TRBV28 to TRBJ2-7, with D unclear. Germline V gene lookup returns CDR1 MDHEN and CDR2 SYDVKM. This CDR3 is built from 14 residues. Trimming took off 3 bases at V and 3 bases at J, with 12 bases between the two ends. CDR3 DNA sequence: TGTGCCAGCAGTTTTTATGGAAGATACTACGAGCAGTACTTC. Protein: CASSFYGRYYEQYF.

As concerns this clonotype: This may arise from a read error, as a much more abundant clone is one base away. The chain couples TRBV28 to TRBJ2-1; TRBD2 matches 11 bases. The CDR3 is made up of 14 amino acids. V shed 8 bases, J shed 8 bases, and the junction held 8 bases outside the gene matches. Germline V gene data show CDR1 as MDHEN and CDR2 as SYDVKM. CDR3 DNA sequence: TGTGCCAGCGGTCGACTAGCGGGATATTATGAGCAGTTCTTC. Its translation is CASGRLAGYYEQFF.